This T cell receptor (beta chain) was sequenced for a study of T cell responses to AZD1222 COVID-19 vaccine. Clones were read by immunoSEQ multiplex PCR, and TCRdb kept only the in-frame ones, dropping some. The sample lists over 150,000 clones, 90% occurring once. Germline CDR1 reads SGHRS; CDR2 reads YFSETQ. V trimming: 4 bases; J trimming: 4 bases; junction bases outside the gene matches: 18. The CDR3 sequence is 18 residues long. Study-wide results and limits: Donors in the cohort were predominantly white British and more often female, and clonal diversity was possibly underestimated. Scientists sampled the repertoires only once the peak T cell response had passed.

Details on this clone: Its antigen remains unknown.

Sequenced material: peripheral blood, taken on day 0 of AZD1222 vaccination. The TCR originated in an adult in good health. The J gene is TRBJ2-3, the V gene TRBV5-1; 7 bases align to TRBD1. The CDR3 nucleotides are TGCGCCAGCAGCGTTATGGTGCGAGGGGGCTACCTCCCAGATACGCAGTATTTT. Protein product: CASSVMVRGGYLPDTQYF.